The TCR beta chain described here comes from a study of cytomegalovirus exposure and HLA in healthy donors. PCR primers comprised 60 Vbeta and 13 Jbeta primers. Sequenced by immunoSEQ multiplex PCR; TCRdb stores in-frame clones only, minus some. Its table lists tens of thousands of clones. The CDR3 is 13 amino acids. The germline V and J ends were trimmed by 2 bases and 7 bases, with 11 bases remaining between them. CDR1 is MDHEN and CDR2 is SYDVKM in the germline V gene. This TCR derives from a male donor in good health and CMV-seronegative. The J gene is TRBJ1-1, the V gene TRBV28; weak D call: TRBD1 (5 bases). The sequenced sample was PBMCs. In nucleotides, the CDR3 is TGTGCCAGCAGTTTACTTGGGGCGGATGAAGCTTTCTTT. Encoded protein: CASSLLGADEAFF.